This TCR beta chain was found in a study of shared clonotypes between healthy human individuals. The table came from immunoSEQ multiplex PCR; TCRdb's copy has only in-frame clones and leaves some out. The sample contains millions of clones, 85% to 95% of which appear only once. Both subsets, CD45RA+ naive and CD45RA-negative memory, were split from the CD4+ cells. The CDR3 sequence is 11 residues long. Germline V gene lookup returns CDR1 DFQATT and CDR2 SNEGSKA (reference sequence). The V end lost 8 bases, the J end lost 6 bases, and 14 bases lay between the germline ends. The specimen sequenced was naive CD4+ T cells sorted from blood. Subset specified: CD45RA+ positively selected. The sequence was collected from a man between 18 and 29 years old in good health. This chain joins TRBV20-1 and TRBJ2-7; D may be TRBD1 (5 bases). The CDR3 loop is CSLRRVGEQYF. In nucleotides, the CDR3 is TGCAGTCTCCGCAGGGTCGGCGAGCAGTACTTC.